The following is a T cell receptor (beta chain) sequence with its context. The sample comes from a study of blood T cell repertoires in COVID-19. Study-level information: Samples came from the United States, Italy and Spain, spanning acute and convalescent COVID-19. PBMCs, B-cell-depleted T cells, or T cells were the source of the cDNA or gDNA that made up the material.

Original processing methods: Estimated nucleated cell counts came from reference gene primer amplification. Clones were read by immunoSEQ multiplex PCR, and TCRdb kept only the in-frame ones, dropping some. That table supplies the V and J calls and clone size; D and trimming were determined from the DNA. Of 110,000 or so clones in the sample, roughly 82% were seen once. This CDR3 spans 14 amino acids. V was pared by 2 bases and J by 6 bases, with 12 bases between. Germline V gene data show CDR1 as SGHRS and CDR2 as YFSETQ. This receptor was taken from a woman aged 40 to 50 with acute or convalescent COVID-19. The specimen sequenced was peripheral blood. The chain carries TRBV5-1 and TRBJ2-1; D might be TRBD1 (6 bases). The CDR3 DNA is TGCGCCAGCAGCTTTGGGGGCCGTGGCAATGAGCAGTTCTTC. Its protein product is CASSFGGRGNEQFF.